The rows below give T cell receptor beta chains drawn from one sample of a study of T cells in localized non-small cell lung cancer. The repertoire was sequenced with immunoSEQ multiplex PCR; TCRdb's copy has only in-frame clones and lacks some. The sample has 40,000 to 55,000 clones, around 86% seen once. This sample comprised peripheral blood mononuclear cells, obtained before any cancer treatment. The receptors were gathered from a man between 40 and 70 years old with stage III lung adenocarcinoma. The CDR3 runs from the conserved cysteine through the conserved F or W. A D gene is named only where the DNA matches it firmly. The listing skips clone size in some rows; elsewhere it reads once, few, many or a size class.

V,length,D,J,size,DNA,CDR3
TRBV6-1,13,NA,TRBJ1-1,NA,TGTGCCAGCAGTGGGGTGGTGAACACTGAAGCTTTCTTT,CASSGVVNTEAFF
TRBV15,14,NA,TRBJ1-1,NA,TGTGCCACCAGCAGAGTAAGCAGGAACACTGAAGCTTTCTTT,CATSRVSRNTEAFF
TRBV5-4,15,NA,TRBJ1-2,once,TGTGCCAGCAGCTTGGGGGTGGGACTCGGACTTGGCTACACCTTC,CASSLGVGLGLGYTF
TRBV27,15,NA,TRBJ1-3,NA,TGTGCCAGCAGTTCCACTCGGTTCGCTGGAAACACCATATATTTT,CASSSTRFAGNTIYF
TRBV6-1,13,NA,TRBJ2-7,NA,TGTGCCAGCAGTTCGGGGGGCTACCACGAGCAGTACTTC,CASSSGGYHEQYF
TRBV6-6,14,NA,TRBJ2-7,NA,TGTGCCAGCAGTTACGGGCAGGCCTCCTACGAGCAGTACTTC,CASSYGQASYEQYF
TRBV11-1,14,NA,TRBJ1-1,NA,TGTGCCAGCAGCTTAAGGCAGTGGAACACTGAAGCTTTCTTT,CASSLRQWNTEAFF
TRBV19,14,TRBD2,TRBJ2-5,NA,TGTGCCAGTAGTCCTGCGGGGGAGGCAGAGACCCAGTACTTC,CASSPAGEAETQYF
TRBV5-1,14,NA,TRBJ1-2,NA,TGCGCCAGCAGCCGTTTGGCAGCTGATGATGGCTACACCTTC,CASSRLAADDGYTF
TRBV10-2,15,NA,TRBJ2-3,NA,TGCGCCAGCAGTGAGACCCAGGCGAGCACAGATACGCAGTATTTT,CASSETQASTDTQYF
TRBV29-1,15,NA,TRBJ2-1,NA,TGCAGCGTTGAACCACAGGGGAGGGGCGTCAATGAGCAGTTCTTC,CSVEPQGRGVNEQFF